These T cell receptor beta chains were read from a single sample in a study of CD8 T cells in Susac syndrome. Using its own MiXCR run on the immunoSEQ multiplex PCR reads, TCRdb lists one record per CDR3 protein. The table shows about 130,000 distinct CDR3 sequences, with 95% occurring only once. Sequenced: CD8+ T cells from PBMCs. These receptors all come from a human donor with Susac syndrome. Each CDR3 is given with its conserved first and last residue. Each record gives: J gene, clone size, D gene, V gene, CDR3 DNA, CDR3 protein. The D gene is left open where the match is weak. Size is stated for part of the rows, as once, few or many counts, or as a class when the clone is expanded.

>TRBJ2-7|.|.|TRBV20-1
TGCAGTGCTAGAGATCAAGGGCCTGCCTACGAGCAGTACTTC
CSARDQGPAYEQYF
>TRBJ1-1|.|.|TRBV27
TGTGCCAGCAGTCCGCTAATAGGGGGGATCACTGAAGCTTTCTTT
CASSPLIGGITEAFF
>TRBJ2-7|once|TRBD2|TRBV5-1
TGCGCCAGCAGCTCAGCGCGGGAGGGGGGAGAGCAGTACTTC
CASSSAREGGEQYF
>TRBJ2-7|.|TRBD2|TRBV3-1
TGTGCCAGCACCCCCGGGACTAGCGCCTACTGGGAGCAGTACTTC
CASTPGTSAYWEQYF
>TRBJ1-4|.|.|TRBV7-6
TGTGCCAGCAGCTTAGACAGTTTGGATGAAAAACTGTTTTTT
CASSLDSLDEKLFF
>TRBJ2-5|.|.|TRBV7-9
TGTGCCAGCAGCTTATTGGCAGCAAGCCAAGAGACCCAGTACTTC
CASSLLAASQETQYF
>TRBJ1-5|.|.|TRBV4-1
TGCGCCAGCAGCCAAGACGCGGGATGGATCAATCAGCCCCAGCATTTT
CASSQDAGWINQPQHF
>TRBJ2-1|.|TRBD1|TRBV4-1
TGCGCCAGCAGCCAAGAAGGACAGGCCAATGAGCAGTTCTTC
CASSQEGQANEQFF
>TRBJ2-5|.|.|TRBV7-8
TGTGCCAGCAGCCGTCCCTGCCAGAGGCAACAAGAGACCCAGTACTTC
CASSRPCQRQQETQYF
>TRBJ2-1|once|TRBD2|TRBV12-3/TRBV12-4
TGTGCCAGCCTGGGACTAGCGGAAAGCTCCTACAATGAGCAGTTCTTC
CASLGLAESSYNEQFF
>TRBJ2-7|.|.|TRBV5-6
TGTGCCAGCACCTCTGCGACTTACGAGCAGTACTTC
CASTSATYEQYF
>TRBJ2-6|.|.|TRBV28
TGTGCCGCCGAAACCCCACTCTCTGGGGCCAACGTCCTGACTTTC
CAAETPLSGANVLTF
>TRBJ1-2|.|.|TRBV12-3/TRBV12-4
TGTGCCAGCAGCCCAGGGACTGGCCCTGGCTACACCTTC
CASSPGTGPGYTF
>TRBJ2-1|once|.|TRBV13
TGTGCCAGCAGCTTAGGTGGGACCGCTGAGCAGTTCTTC
CASSLGGTAEQFF
>TRBJ2-6|.|.|TRBV27
TGTGCCAGCAAGTTCGGTACTGGGGCCAACGTCCTGACTTTC
CASKFGTGANVLTF
>TRBJ2-3|.|.|TRBV6-5
TGTGCCAGCAGGGTCAAGAGCACAGATACGCAGTATTTT
CASRVKSTDTQYF
>TRBJ2-7|.|.|TRBV9
TGTGCCAGCAGCGTAGTAGACGGCTACGAGCAGTACTTC
CASSVVDGYEQYF
>TRBJ2-1|.|.|TRBV7-9
TGTGCCAGCGTTCTCAGCTCCTACAATGAGCAGTTCTTC
CASVLSSYNEQFF
>TRBJ2-5|.|.|TRBV6-6
TGTGCCAGCAGTTCATCCAGTGGAGAGACCCAGTACTTC
CASSSSSGETQYF
>TRBJ2-3|.|TRBD1|TRBV29-1
TGCAGCTCTTGGGCAGGGGGTTCCACAGATACGCAGTATTTT
CSSWAGGSTDTQYF
>TRBJ2-1|.|.|TRBV12-3/TRBV12-4
TGTGCCAGCAGTTCCCAGACTGAGCCCTACAATGAGCAGTTCTTC
CASSSQTEPYNEQFF
>TRBJ1-5|.|.|TRBV19
TGTGCCAGTACTGACCGGGCCCCATCATCTAATCAGCCCCAGCATTTT
CASTDRAPSSNQPQHF
>TRBJ2-3|.|TRBD2|TRBV9
TGTGCCAGCAGCCCTTTAGCGGGAGGGCCAGATACGCAGTATTTT
CASSPLAGGPDTQYF
>TRBJ1-2|.|.|TRBV2
TGTGCCACTTATATCGGGGTTAACTATGGCTACACCTTC
CATYIGVNYGYTF
>TRBJ2-1|.|TRBD2|TRBV5-4
TGTGCCAGCACCAACCGGGCGGGGGGGGACTGGGAGCAGTTCTTC
CASTNRAGGDWEQFF
>TRBJ2-3|once|TRBD1|TRBV27
TGTGCCAGCGGATATTACGGGACAGGGTACGCAGATACGCAGTATTTT
CASGYYGTGYADTQYF
>TRBJ2-6|.|.|TRBV30
TGTGCCTCGAAATTGACGGAGCACTCTGGGGCCAACGTCCTGACTTTC
CASKLTEHSGANVLTF
>TRBJ2-1|.|TRBD2|TRBV13
TGTGCCAGCAGCTTACGTGCTACTAGCGGGACTGAGCAGTTCTTC
CASSLRATSGTEQFF
>TRBJ1-2|.|TRBD1|TRBV7-9
TGTGCCAGCAGCCCCGAGGACAGGGGGCGCGTATGGGATGGCTACACCTTC
CASSPEDRGRVWDGYTF
>TRBJ2-7|.|.|TRBV5-1
TGCGCCAGCAGCTTGGCCACATCATACGAGCAGTACTTC
CASSLATSYEQYF
>TRBJ2-1|.|.|TRBV12-3/TRBV12-4
TGTGCCAGCCGGAACCCCCACAATGAGCAGTTCTTC
CASRNPHNEQFF
>TRBJ2-3|.|.|TRBV3-1
TGTGCCAGCAGCCAAGAACTAGCCGGATTCATGTATACGCAGTATTTT
CASSQELAGFMYTQYF
>TRBJ2-7|.|.|TRBV30
TGTGCCTGGAGTGAAAGGGGCTACGAGCAGTACTTC
CAWSERGYEQYF
>TRBJ2-7|.|TRBD2|TRBV5-4
TGTGCCAGCAGCTTGTTTCCCGGGACTAGCGGACCTGAGCAGTACTTC
CASSLFPGTSGPEQYF
>TRBJ1-2|.|.|TRBV5-6
TGTGCCAGCAGCTTGGCACCCCGAACCTTAGATTATGGCTACACCTTC
CASSLAPRTLDYGYTF
>TRBJ2-5|.|TRBD1|TRBV30
TGTGCCGGGACCCTACGGACAGGGAACTCAGAGACCCAGTACTTC
CAGTLRTGNSETQYF
>TRBJ2-2|.|.|TRBV29-1
TGCAGCGTTGGGGCCCAGGGGGGCTACACCGGGGAGCTGTTTTTT
CSVGAQGGYTGELFF
>TRBJ2-5|.|.|TRBV9
TGTGCCAGCAGCCCAGACGAGCAAGAGACCCAGTACTTC
CASSPDEQETQYF
>TRBJ2-1|once|TRBD1|TRBV29-1
TGCAGCGTGAAGACAGGGGGTAGAAATGAGCAGTTCTTC
CSVKTGGRNEQFF
>TRBJ1-5|.|.|TRBV27
TGTGCCAGCAGCCTAACGGCTGATCAGCCCCAGCATTTT
CASSLTADQPQHF
>TRBJ2-7|.|TRBD2|TRBV6-5
TGTGCCAGCACGACTAGCGGGTACGAGCAGTACTTC
CASTTSGYEQYF
>TRBJ1-1|.|.|TRBV5-4
TGTGCCAGCAGCGACTCAAGGGCTTGGTGGGCTTTCTTT
CASSDSRAWWAFF
>TRBJ2-7|.|.|TRBV7-7
TGTGCTAGCAGCTCAGACAATTCCTACGAGCAGTACTTC
CASSSDNSYEQYF